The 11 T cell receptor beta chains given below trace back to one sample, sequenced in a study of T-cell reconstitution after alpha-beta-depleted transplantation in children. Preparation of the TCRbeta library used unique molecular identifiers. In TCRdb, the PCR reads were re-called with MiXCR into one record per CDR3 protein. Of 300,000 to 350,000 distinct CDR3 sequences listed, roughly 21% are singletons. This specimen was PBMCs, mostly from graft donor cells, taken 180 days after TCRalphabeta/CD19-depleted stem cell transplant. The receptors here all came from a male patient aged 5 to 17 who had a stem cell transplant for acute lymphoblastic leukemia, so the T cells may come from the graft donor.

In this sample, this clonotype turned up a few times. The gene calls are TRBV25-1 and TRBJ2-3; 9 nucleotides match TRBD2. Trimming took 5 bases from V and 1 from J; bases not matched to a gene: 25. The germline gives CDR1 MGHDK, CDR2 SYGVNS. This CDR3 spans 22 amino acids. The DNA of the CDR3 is TGTGCCAGCAGTCCCTGGCGGGGGTCAGGGGGGTGGATAGCGGGAGGCACAGATACGCAGTATTTT. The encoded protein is CASSPWRGSGGWIAGGTDTQYF.

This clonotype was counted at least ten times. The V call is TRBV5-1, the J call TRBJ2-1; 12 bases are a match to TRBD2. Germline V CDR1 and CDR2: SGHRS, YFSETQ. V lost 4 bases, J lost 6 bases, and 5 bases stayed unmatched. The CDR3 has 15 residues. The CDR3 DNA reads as TGCGCCAGCAGCCGTCTAGCGGGAGGGCCCAATGAGCAGTTCTTC. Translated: CASSRLAGGPNEQFF.

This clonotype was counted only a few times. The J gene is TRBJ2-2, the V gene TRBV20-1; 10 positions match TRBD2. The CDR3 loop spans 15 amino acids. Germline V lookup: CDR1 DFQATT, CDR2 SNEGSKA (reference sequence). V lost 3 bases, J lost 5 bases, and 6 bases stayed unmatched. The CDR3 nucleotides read TGCAGTGCTAGCGGGCTAGCGGGAGTTACCGGGGAGCTGTTTTTT. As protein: CSASGLAGVTGELFF.

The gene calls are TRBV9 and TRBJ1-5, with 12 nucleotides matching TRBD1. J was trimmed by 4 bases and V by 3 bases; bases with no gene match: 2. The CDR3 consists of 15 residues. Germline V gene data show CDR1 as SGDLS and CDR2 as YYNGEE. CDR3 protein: CASSAGQGANQPQHF. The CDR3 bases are TGTGCCAGCAGCGCGGGACAGGGGGCGAATCAGCCCCAGCATTTT.

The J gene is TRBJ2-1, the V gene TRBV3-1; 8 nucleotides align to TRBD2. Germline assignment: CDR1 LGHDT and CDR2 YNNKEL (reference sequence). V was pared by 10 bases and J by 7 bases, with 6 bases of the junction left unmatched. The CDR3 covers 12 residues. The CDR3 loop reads CATQSGGNEQFF. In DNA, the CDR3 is TGTGCCACACAGAGCGGGGGTAATGAGCAGTTCTTC.

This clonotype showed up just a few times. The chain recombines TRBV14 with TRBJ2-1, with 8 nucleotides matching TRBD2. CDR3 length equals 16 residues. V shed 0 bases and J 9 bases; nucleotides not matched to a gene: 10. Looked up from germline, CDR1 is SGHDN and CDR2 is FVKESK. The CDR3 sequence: CASSQDRLAGKGEQFF. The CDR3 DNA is TGTGCCAGCAGCCAAGACCGCCTAGCGGGTAAGGGTGAGCAGTTCTTC.

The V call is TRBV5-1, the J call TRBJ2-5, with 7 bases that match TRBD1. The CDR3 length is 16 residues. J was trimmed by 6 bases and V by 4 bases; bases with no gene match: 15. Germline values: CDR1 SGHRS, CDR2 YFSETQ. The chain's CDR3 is CASSMTGTEARKTQYF. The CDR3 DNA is TGCGCCAGCAGCATGACCGGGACAGAGGCTAGAAAGACCCAGTACTTC.

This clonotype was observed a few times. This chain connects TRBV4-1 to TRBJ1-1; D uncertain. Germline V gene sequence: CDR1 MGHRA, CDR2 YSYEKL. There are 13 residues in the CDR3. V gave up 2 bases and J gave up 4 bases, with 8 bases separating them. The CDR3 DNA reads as TGCGCCAGCAGCCAACTTTATGGCACTGAAGCTTTCTTT. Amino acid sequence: CASSQLYGTEAFF.

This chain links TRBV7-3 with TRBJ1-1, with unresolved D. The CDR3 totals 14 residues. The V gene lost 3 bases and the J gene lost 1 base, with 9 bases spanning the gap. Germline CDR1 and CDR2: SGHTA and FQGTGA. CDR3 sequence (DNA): TGTGCCAGCAGCTTGCTTCATCGGAACACTGAAGCTTTCTTT. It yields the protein CASSLLHRNTEAFF. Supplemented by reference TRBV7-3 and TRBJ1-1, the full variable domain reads GAGVSQTPSNKVTEKGKYVELRCDPISGHTALYWYRQSLGQGPEFLIYFQGTGAADDSGLPNDRFFAVRPEGSVSTLKIQRTERGDSAVYLCASSLLHRNTEAFFGQGTRLTVV.

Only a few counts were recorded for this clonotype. CDR3 region: CASSLKYLGTGSDTQYF. CDR3 bases: TGTGCCAGCAGTTTAAAATATTTGGGGACAGGATCAGATACGCAGTATTTT. The chain employs TRBV27 and TRBJ2-3; 8 positions match TRBD1. This CDR3 has 17 residues. Germline V CDR1 and CDR2: MNHEY, SMNVEV (reference sequence). Trimming removed 2 bases from V and 4 bases from J; junction bases left unmatched: 11.

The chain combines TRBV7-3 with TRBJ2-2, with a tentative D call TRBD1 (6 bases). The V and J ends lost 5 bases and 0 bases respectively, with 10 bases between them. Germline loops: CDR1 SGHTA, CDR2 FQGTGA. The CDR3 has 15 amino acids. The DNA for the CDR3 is TGTGCCAGCAGCCCAACAGGGTCGAACACCGGGGAGCTGTTTTTT. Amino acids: CASSPTGSNTGELFF.